This TCR beta chain appears in the sequencing data of a study of early T cells in non-severe SARS-CoV-2 infection. Looking at the study overall: The sequenced material was bulk RNA from unsorted whole blood, and its chains were unpaired. Study-level findings and limits: Sequences matched to VDJdb favored anti-spike CD8 responses, while private and CD4 specificities were missed.

In the library, individual cDNA molecules carried attached unique molecular identifiers. MiXCR, run by TCRdb on the 5' RACE reads, gives a single entry per CDR3 protein. The table records 98,000 or so distinct CDR3 sequences, around 10% of them present only once. Germline CDR1 and CDR2: LGHNA and YNFKEQ. V was clipped by 4 bases and J by 6 bases; unmatched bases: 9. This CDR3 spans 15 amino acids. Concerning this clonotype: Antigen: not known.

The material sequenced was whole blood. This chain uses TRBV4-2 with TRBJ2-3; 8 positions agree with TRBD2. The origin of this receptor is an adult who was a healthcare worker with PCR-confirmed SARS-CoV-2 infection or an uninfected control (not recorded which). For the CDR3, the DNA is TGTGCCAGCAGCCCCTACTCCCGGGAGGGGGATACGCAGTATTTT. This translates into CASSPYSREGDTQYF.